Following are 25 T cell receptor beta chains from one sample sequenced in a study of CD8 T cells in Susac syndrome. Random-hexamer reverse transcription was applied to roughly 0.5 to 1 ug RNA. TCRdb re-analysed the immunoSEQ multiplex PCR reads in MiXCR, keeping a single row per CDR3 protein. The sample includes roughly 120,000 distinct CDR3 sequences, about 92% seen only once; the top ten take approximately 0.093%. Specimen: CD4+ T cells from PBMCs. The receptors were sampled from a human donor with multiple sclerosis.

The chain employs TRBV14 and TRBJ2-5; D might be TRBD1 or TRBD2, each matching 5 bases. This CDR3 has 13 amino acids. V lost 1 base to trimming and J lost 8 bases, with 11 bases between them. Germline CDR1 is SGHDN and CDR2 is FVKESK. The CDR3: CASSQARGATQYF. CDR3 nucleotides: TGTGCCAGCAGCCAAGCTAGAGGGGCAACCCAGTACTTC.

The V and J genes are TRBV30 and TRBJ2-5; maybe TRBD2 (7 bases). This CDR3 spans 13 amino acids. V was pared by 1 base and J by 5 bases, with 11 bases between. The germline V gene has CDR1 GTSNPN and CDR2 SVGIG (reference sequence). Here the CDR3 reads CAWSAGGRETQYF. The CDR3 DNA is TGTGCCTGGAGTGCCGGGGGGCGGGAGACCCAGTACTTC.

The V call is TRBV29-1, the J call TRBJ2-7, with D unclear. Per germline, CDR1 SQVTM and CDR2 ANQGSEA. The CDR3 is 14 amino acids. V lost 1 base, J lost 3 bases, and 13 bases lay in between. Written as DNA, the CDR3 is TGCAGCGTTGAAGGAACCGGGTCTTACTACGAGCAGTACTTC. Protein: CSVEGTGSYYEQYF.

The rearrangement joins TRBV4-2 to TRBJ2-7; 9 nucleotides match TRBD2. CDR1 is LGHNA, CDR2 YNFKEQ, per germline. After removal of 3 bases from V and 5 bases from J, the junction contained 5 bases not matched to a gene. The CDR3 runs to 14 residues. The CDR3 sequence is CASSHGGGAHEQYF. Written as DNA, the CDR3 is TGTGCCAGCAGCCATGGCGGGGGGGCCCACGAGCAGTACTTC.

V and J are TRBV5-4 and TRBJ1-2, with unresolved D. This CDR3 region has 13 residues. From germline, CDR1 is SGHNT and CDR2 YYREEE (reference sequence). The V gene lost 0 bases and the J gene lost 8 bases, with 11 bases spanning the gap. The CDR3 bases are TGTGCCAGCAGCTTGGACATGGTAGACGGCTACACCTTC. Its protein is CASSLDMVDGYTF.

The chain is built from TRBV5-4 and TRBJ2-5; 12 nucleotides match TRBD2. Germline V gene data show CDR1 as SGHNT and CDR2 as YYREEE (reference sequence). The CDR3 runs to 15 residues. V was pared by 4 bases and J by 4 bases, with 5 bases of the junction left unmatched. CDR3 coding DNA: TGTGCCAGCAGCCCTAGCGGGGGGGCCTTAGAGACCCAGTACTTC. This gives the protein CASSPSGGALETQYF.

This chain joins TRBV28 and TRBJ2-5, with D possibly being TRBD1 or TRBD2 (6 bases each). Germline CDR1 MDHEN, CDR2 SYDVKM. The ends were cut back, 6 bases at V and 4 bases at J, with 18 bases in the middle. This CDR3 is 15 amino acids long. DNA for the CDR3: TGTGCCAGCAGACCCCGGGGGCGGGTGGCAGAGACCCAGTACTTC. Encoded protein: CASRPRGRVAETQYF.

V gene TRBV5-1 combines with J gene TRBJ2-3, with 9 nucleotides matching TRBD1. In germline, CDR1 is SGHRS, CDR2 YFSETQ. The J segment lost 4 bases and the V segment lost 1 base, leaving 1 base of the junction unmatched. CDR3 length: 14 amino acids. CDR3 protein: CASSLTGGADTQYF. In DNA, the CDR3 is TGCGCCAGCAGCTTGACAGGGGGCGCAGATACGCAGTATTTT.

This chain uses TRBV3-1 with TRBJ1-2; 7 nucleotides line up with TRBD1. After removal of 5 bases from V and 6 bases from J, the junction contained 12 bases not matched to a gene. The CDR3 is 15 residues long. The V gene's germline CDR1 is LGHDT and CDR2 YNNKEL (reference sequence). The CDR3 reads CASSFPGTEGHGYTF. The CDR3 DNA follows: TGTGCCAGCAGCTTTCCCGGGACAGAAGGCCATGGCTACACCTTC.

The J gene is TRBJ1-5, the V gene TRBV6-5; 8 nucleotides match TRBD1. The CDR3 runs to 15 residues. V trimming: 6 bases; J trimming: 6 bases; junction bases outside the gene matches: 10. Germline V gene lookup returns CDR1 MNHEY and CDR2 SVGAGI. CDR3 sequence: CASSRQGMRGQPQHF. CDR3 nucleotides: TGTGCCAGCAGCCGACAGGGGATGAGAGGTCAGCCCCAGCATTTT.

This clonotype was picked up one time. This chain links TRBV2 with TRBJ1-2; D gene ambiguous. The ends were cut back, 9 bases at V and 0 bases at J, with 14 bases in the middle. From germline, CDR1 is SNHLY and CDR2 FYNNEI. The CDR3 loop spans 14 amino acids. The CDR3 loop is CARDFSGTNYGYTF. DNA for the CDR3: TGTGCCAGGGACTTCTCGGGGACTAACTATGGCTACACCTTC. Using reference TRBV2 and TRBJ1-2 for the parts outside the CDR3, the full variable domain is EPEVTQTPSHQVTQMGQEVILRCVPISNHLYFYWYRQILGQKVEFLVSFYNNEISEKSEIFDDQFSVERPDGSNFTLKIRSTKLEDSAMYFCARDFSGTNYGYTFGSGTRLTVV.

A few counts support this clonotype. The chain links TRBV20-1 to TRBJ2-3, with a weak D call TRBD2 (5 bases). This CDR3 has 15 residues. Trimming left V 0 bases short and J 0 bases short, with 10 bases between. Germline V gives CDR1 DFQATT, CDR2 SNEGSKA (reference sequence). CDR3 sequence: CSARDPRGSTDTQYF. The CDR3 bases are TGCAGTGCTAGAGATCCCCGGGGAAGCACAGATACGCAGTATTTT.

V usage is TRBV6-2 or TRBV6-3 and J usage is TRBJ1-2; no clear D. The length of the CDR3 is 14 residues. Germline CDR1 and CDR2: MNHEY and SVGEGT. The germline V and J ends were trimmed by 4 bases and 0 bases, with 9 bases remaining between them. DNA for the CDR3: TGTGCCAGCAGTTCCGGACTTACTAACTATGGCTACACCTTC. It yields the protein CASSSGLTNYGYTF.

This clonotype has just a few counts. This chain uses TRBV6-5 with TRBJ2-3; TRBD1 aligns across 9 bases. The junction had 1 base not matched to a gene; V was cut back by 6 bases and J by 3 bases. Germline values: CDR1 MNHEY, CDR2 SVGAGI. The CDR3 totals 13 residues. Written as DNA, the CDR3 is TGTGCCAGCAGGGGACAGGGTACAGATACGCAGTATTTT. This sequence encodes CASRGQGTDTQYF.

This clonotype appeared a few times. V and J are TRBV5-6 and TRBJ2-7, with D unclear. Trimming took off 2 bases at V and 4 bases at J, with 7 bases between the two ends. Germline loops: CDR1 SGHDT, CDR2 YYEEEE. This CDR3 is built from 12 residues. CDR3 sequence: CASSLGRYEQYF. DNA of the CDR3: TGTGCCAGCAGCTTAGGTCGTTACGAGCAGTACTTC.

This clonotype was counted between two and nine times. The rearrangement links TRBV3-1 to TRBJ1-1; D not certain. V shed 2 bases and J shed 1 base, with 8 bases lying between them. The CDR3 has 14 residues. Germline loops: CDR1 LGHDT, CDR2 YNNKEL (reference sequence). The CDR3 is CASSQPERNTEAFF. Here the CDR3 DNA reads TGTGCCAGCAGCCAACCTGAGAGGAACACTGAAGCTTTCTTT.

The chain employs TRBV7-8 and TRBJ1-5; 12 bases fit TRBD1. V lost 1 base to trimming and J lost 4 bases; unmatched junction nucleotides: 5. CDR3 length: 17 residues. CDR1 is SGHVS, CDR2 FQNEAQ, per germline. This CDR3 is CASSLVGTGGPNQPQHF. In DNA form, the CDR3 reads TGTGCCAGCAGCTTAGTGGGGACAGGGGGCCCTAATCAGCCCCAGCATTTT.

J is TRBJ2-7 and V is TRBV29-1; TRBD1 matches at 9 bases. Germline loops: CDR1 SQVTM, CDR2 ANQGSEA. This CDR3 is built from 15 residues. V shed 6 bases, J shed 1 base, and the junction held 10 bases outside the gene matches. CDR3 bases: TGCAGCGTATCCATTTTGACAGGGGGATCCTACGAGCAGTACTTC. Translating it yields CSVSILTGGSYEQYF.

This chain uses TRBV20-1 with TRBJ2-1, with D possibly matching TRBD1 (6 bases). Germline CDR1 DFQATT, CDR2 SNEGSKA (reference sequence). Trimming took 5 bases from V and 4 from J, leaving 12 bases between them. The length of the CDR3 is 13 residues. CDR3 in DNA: TGCAGTGCTGAGGGGGATGGGTACAATGAGCAGTTCTTC. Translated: CSAEGDGYNEQFF.

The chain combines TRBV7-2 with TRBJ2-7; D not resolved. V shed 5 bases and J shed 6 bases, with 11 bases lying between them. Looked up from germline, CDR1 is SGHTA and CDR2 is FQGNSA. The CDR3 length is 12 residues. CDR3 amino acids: CASSPPAFEQYF. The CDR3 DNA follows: TGTGCCAGCAGCCCACCGGCATTCGAGCAGTACTTC. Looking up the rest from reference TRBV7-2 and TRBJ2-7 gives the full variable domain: GAGVSQSPSNKVTEKGKDVELRCDPISGHTALYWYRQSLGQGLEFLIYFQGNSAPDKSGLPSDRFSAERTGGSVSTLTIQRTQQEDSAVYLCASSPPAFEQYFGPGTRLTVT.

CDR3 region: CASSYGGGYTF. CDR3 in DNA: TGTGCCAGCAGTTACGGGGGAGGCTACACCTTC. This rearrangement joins TRBV6-5 to TRBJ1-2, with D perhaps TRBD1 (5 bases). The germline CDR1 and CDR2 sequences are MNHEY and SVGAGI. Trimming removed 2 bases at V and 8 bases at J, with 6 bases between. The CDR3 consists of 11 residues.

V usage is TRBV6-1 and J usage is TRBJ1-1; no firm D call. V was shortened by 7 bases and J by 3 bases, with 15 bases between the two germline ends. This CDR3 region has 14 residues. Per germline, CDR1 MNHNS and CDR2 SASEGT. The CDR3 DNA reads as TGTGCCAGCACTCGGGAGCTGAGGGACACTGAAGCTTTCTTT. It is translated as CASTRELRDTEAFF.

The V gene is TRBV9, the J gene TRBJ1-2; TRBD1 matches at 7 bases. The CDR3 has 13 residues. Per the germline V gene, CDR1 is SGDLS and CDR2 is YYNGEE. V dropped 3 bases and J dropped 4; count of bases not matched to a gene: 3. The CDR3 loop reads CASSGAGGYGYTF. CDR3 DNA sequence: TGTGCCAGCAGCGGGGCAGGGGGCTATGGCTACACCTTC.

For the CDR3, the DNA is TGTGCCAGTAGTATGGGTAGGGGTTGGGAGACCCAGTACTTC. It codes for CASSMGRGWETQYF. The chain combines TRBV19 with TRBJ2-5; tentative D call: TRBD1 (5 bases). Trimming removed 3 bases at V and 5 bases at J, with 13 bases between. CDR3 size: 14 residues. Germline CDR1 and CDR2: LNHDA and SQIVND (reference sequence).

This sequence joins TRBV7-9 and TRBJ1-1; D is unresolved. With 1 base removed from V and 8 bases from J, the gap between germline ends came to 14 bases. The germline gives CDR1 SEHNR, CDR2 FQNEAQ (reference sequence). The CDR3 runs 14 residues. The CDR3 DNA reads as TGTGCCAGCAGCTTAGTAGAGGCGGGCGCGGAAGCTTTCTTT. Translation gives CASSLVEAGAEAFF.